The clone carrying this T cell receptor beta chain was observed at least ten times. The investigators amplified TCR beta CDR3 regions from RNA transcripts. The TCR CDR3 was amplified in a first-round RT-PCR using the HTBI primer set. MiXCR, applied by TCRdb to the multiplex PCR reads, yields one record per CDR3 protein. The data contain hundreds of thousands of distinct CDR3 sequences, 14% of them seen just once; the ten biggest clones take up approximately 15%. Patients were excluded for uncontrolled infection, other autoimmune disease, pregnancy or lactation. This sample was taken from a study of T cells in Graves' hyperthyroidism and ophthalmopathy. The sequenced sample consisted of blood. The TCR was taken from a woman in her thirties or forties with Graves' hyperthyroidism.

DNA for the CDR3: TGTGCCAGCAGTTTGGACAGGGTCCCCCACGAGCAGTACTTC. Amino acids: CASSLDRVPHEQYF. The chain is built from TRBV27 and TRBJ2-7; TRBD1 matches 8 bases. Looked up from germline, CDR1 is MNHEY and CDR2 is SMNVEV (reference sequence). This CDR3 comprises 14 residues. With 3 bases clipped from V and 5 bases from J, the junction kept 6 bases outside the gene matches.